This entry is about one T cell receptor beta chain. No antigen is known for it. This entry is derived from a study of Ad26.COV2.S vaccination and SARS-CoV-2 variants. Study-level information: Ad26.COV2.S shots went into the muscle once or twice, 56 days apart. Study conclusions and caveats: Vaccine recipients had higher spike-specific TCR breadth than placebo recipients. In vaccinated individuals, spike-specific CD8+ and CD4+ T cell responses reportedly displayed substantial breadth. Total T cell responses, in the TCR breadth and depth analyses, may have been underestimated.

Noted treatment: 15 to 20 received Ad26.COV2.S at low or high dose, single or two shots; about 5 received placebo; per-sample allocation not given. Repertoires come from day 63 after the first vaccine or placebo injection. The assay was immunoSEQ multiplex PCR, and TCRdb's table has in-frame clones only and misses some. Among some 340,000 clones listed, 85% were seen once. This CDR3 has 12 residues. From germline, CDR1 is MNHEY and CDR2 SVGAGI. V was pared by 6 bases and J by 4 bases, with 6 bases between. The source is a person aged 18-65 years who received the Ad26.COV2.S COVID-19 vaccine or a placebo. V usage is TRBV6-5 and J usage is TRBJ1-4; D ambiguous. Sequenced material: peripheral blood, taken in a trial of Ad26.COV2.S vaccine versus placebo. CDR3 in DNA: TGTGCCAGCAGCAAGCGTAATGAAAAACTGTTTTTT. Amino acids: CASSKRNEKLFF.